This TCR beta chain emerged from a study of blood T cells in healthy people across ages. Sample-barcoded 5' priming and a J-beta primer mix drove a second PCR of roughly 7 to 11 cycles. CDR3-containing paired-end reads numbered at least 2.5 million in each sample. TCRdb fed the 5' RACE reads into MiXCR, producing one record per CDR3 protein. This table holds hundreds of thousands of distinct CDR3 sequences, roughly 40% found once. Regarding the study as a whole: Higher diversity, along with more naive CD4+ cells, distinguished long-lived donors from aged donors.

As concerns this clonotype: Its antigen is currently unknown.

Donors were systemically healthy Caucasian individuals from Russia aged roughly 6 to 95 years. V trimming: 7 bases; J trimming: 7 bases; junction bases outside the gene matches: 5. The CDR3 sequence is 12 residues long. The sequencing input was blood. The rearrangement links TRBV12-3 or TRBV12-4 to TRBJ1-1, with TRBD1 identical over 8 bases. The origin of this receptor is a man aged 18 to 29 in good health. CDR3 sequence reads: CASIWTGREAFF. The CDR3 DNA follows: TGTGCCAGCATATGGACAGGGCGTGAAGCTTTCTTT.